The 16 T cell receptor beta chains given below trace back to one sample, sequenced in a study of T-cell memory formation after mild COVID-19. TCRdb re-called the 5' RACE reads with MiXCR, one entry per CDR3 protein. The sample consists of over 400,000 distinct CDR3 sequences, more than 20% of them appearing once. The sample taken for sequencing was PBMCs or a T cell subset sorted from them (not recorded which). Every receptor here comes from an adult woman who had mild COVID-19 (a few samples of this study predate the infection). Cell type and time point are not known.

This sequence joins TRBV12-3 or TRBV12-4 and TRBJ1-1; 10 positions match TRBD1. The J segment lost 1 base and the V segment lost 11 bases, leaving 7 bases of the junction unmatched. The CDR3 is 14 residues long. CDR3 sequence (DNA): TGTGCCGGGGGGACAGGGGCAGCGAACACTGAAGCTTTCTTT. Encoded protein: CAGGTGAANTEAFF.

The chain couples TRBV4-1 to TRBJ2-3, with 8 positions matching TRBD2. Germline V CDR1 and CDR2: MGHRA, YSYEKL. This CDR3 spans 15 amino acids. V trimming: 7 bases; J trimming: 4 bases; junction bases outside the gene matches: 10. Written as DNA, the CDR3 is TGCGCCAGCACCGAACAGCGGGGGAGCTCAGATACGCAGTATTTT. Translated, it gives CASTEQRGSSDTQYF.

The table lists this clonotype with a few counts. The chain couples TRBV7-9 to TRBJ2-3; maybe TRBD2 (6 bases). The CDR3 is 16 residues long. Deletions cut 3 bases from V and 2 bases from J, with 15 bases between. Germline-derived CDR1 and CDR2 are SEHNR and FQNEAQ (reference sequence). The CDR3 coding sequence is TGTGCCAGCAGCTTTAGTATAGGGGAGGCCACAGATACGCAGTATTTT. Translating it yields CASSFSIGEATDTQYF.

This chain connects TRBV5-1 to TRBJ2-7; 7 bases agree with TRBD1. V was pared by 4 bases and J by 2 bases, with 12 bases of the junction left unmatched. CDR3 length: 16 amino acids. Germline values: CDR1 SGHRS, CDR2 YFSETQ. DNA of the CDR3: TGCGCCAGCAGCCCTACGGGACAGTCGGACACCTACGAGCAGTACTTC. Amino acid sequence: CASSPTGQSDTYEQYF.

There are a few counts of this clonotype. The rearrangement joins TRBV6-2 or TRBV6-3 to TRBJ2-7; unclear D gene. Germline V gene lookup returns CDR1 MNHEY and CDR2 SVGEGT. There are 14 residues in the CDR3. Trimming removed 2 bases at V and 1 base at J, with 9 bases between. This CDR3 is CASSYTNPSYEQYF. The CDR3 DNA sequence: TGTGCCAGCAGTTACACGAACCCGTCCTACGAGCAGTACTTC.

This clonotype was counted many times. The chain links TRBV29-1 to TRBJ2-7, with a possible D match to TRBD1 (5 bases). The germline gives CDR1 SQVTM, CDR2 ANQGSEA. The CDR3 is 11 amino acids. Trimming stripped 5 bases from V and 5 bases from J, with 10 bases between. The CDR3 bases are TGCAGCGTTCTCCAGGGCGACGAGCAGTACTTC. Its translation: CSVLQGDEQYF.

The CDR3 loop reads CASSSPPRDNEQFF. CDR3 nucleotides: TGTGCCAGCAGCTCGCCCCCCAGAGACAATGAGCAGTTCTTC. The rearrangement links TRBV5-4 to TRBJ2-1; D is unclear. Per the germline V gene, CDR1 is SGHNT and CDR2 is YYREEE (reference sequence). V dropped 3 bases and J dropped 5 bases, with 12 bases sitting between them. The CDR3 loop spans 14 amino acids. The whole variable domain, remainder taken from reference TRBV5-4 and TRBJ2-1, is ETGVTQSPTHLIKTRGQQVTLRCSSQSGHNTVSWYQQALGQGPQFIFQYYREEENGRGNFPPRFSGLQFPNYSSELNVNALELDDSALYLCASSSPPRDNEQFFGPGTRLTVL.

The V and J genes are TRBV12-3 or TRBV12-4 and TRBJ1-2; TRBD1 might be the D (6 bases). Trimming removed 9 bases from V and 1 base from J, with 9 bases in between. The CDR3 consists of 12 residues. CDR3 DNA sequence: TGTGCCAGGCTACAGGGTAACTATGGCTACACCTTC. It encodes CARLQGNYGYTF.

The chain recombines TRBV7-6 with TRBJ2-5; the D gene could be TRBD1 or TRBD2 (5 bases each). The V gene lost 5 bases and the J gene lost 5 bases, with 15 bases spanning the gap. This CDR3 spans 14 amino acids. Germline lookup yields CDR1 SGHVS and CDR2 FNYEAQ. CDR3 DNA sequence: TGTGCCAGCAGCCCTAGAGGGGCACTGGAGACCCAGTACTTC. This translates into CASSPRGALETQYF.

The CDR3 sequence is CATSDPGTGAYNEQFF. The CDR3 nucleotides read TGTGCCACCAGTGACCCCGGGACAGGGGCATACAATGAGCAGTTCTTC. V gene TRBV24-1 combines with J gene TRBJ2-1, with 10 bases identical to TRBD1. The CDR3 is 16 residues long. V lost 4 bases to trimming and J lost 4 bases; unmatched junction nucleotides: 6. Germline V gives CDR1 KGHDR, CDR2 SFDVKD.

The chain links TRBV20-1 to TRBJ2-4; 13 nucleotides agree with TRBD2. Losses at the gene ends were 2 bases for V and 7 bases for J; bases not matched to a gene: 2. This CDR3 is built from 14 residues. The germline V gene has CDR1 DFQATT and CDR2 SNEGSKA (reference sequence). For the CDR3, the DNA is TGCAGTGCTAGAAAGACTAGCGGGAGGAACATTCAGTACTTC. It yields the protein CSARKTSGRNIQYF.

This chain links TRBV24-1 with TRBJ1-1; D might be TRBD1 (5 bases). Germline assignment: CDR1 KGHDR and CDR2 SFDVKD. Trimming pared 6 bases from V and 1 base from J, leaving 11 bases between. CDR3 size: 14 residues. The CDR3 coding sequence is TGTGCCACCAGTCCCTCCCAGGGGAACACTGAAGCTTTCTTT. Translation gives CATSPSQGNTEAFF.

This chain connects TRBV27 to TRBJ2-2; maybe TRBD2 (6 bases). Germline V gene data show CDR1 as MNHEY and CDR2 as SMNVEV (reference sequence). CDR3 size: 16 residues. With 5 bases removed from V and 5 bases from J, the gap between germline ends came to 18 bases. The CDR3 DNA follows: TGTGCCAGCAGTCCAAGGATGAGCGGGCATACCGGGGAGCTGTTTTTT. Its protein product is CASSPRMSGHTGELFF.

In nucleotides, the CDR3 is TGTGCCAGCAGCGGTCCTGGGGCTAGCGGGGCTTACGAGCAGTACTTC. Its translation is CASSGPGASGAYEQYF. The gene calls are TRBV9 and TRBJ2-7; 9 bases match TRBD2. Germline-derived CDR1 and CDR2 are SGDLS and YYNGEE. With 3 bases clipped from V and 4 bases from J, the junction kept 11 bases outside the gene matches. This CDR3 has 16 residues.

The V gene is TRBV20-1, the J gene TRBJ2-7; 13 nucleotides agree with TRBD2. Germline V gene lookup returns CDR1 DFQATT and CDR2 SNEGSKA (reference sequence). The V gene end was trimmed by 3 bases and the J gene end by 4 bases; junction bases not matched to a gene: 6. CDR3 length: 15 residues. The CDR3 bases are TGCAGTGCTAGCTGGACTAGCGGGAGACAATACGAGCAGTACTTC. Amino acid sequence: CSASWTSGRQYEQYF.

This chain connects TRBV9 to TRBJ1-5, with D perhaps matching TRBD1 (5 bases). The CDR3 totals 15 residues. V was pared by 4 bases and J by 0 bases, with 11 bases between. CDR1 and CDR2 from the germline V gene are SGDLS and YYNGEE. Here the CDR3 reads CASSRDPNSNQPQHF. CDR3 in DNA: TGTGCCAGCAGCCGGGACCCGAATAGCAATCAGCCCCAGCATTTT.